This T cell receptor beta chain is from a study of STAT3 mutations in large granular lymphocyte leukemia. Study-level findings and limits: In T-cell large granular lymphocyte leukemia, about half of patients showed multiple immunodominant subclonotypes. In some patients, a small highly pathogenic clone possibly went undetected.

The V gene's germline CDR1 is SGHRS and CDR2 YFSETQ. The CDR3 totals 13 residues. Trimming cost V 0 bases and J 3 bases, with 5 bases left between them. On this clone itself: The antigen remains undetermined.

The data were produced by immunoSEQ multiplex PCR, yet TCRdb's version contains in-frame clones alone and is incomplete. The sample includes roughly 11,000 clones, approximately 83% seen only once; the top ten take 86%. The specimen sequenced was peripheral blood mononuclear cells. The sequence came from a man aged 80 or over with T-cell large granular lymphocyte leukemia. Some clones in this sample may be carry-over from other donors' samples. The chain couples TRBV5-1 to TRBJ2-3, with D unresolved. The CDR3 here is CASSLGGTDTQYF. Written as DNA, the CDR3 is TGCGCCAGCAGCTTGGGTGGTACAGATACGCAGTATTTT.